These 2 T cell receptor beta chains came from one sample sequenced in a study of T cell responses to AZD1222 COVID-19 vaccine. Data came from immunoSEQ multiplex PCR; TCRdb stores just in-frame clones and leaves some out. Of 75,000 to 85,000 clones detected, around 88% appear once; the ten largest clones hold 9.5% to 13%. The sample was peripheral blood, taken 28 days after the second AZD1222 dose. Every receptor here comes from an adult who received the AZD1222 COVID-19 vaccine.

The chain uses TRBV10-3 and TRBJ1-3; 9 bases match TRBD1. CDR1 ENHRY and CDR2 SYGVKD come from the germline V gene. J gave up 4 bases and V 6 bases, and 4 bases lay outside the gene matches. The CDR3 has 14 residues. The CDR3 bases are TGTGCCATCAGGGGACAGGGTGCCGGAAACACCATATATTTT. This gives the protein CAIRGQGAGNTIYF.

This clone showed up just a few times. The V gene is TRBV6-5, the J gene TRBJ2-7; TRBD2 agrees at 8 bases. CDR1 MNHEY and CDR2 SVGAGI come from the germline V gene. Germline trimming cut 2 bases from V and 3 bases from J; bases unmatched to any gene: 3. This CDR3 has 14 residues. The CDR3 nucleotides read TGTGCCAGCAGTTACGACGGGGGGGACTACGAGCAGTACTTC. Encoded protein: CASSYDGGDYEQYF.